This T cell receptor (beta chain) was sequenced for a study of cytotoxic CD8 clonotypes in ibrutinib-treated CLL. Study-level background: The patients, roughly twelve relapsed/refractory and more than 14 treatment-naive, included about 18 who were IGHV unmutated. Recorded responses included about 25 partial and 2 complete; following median 68 months, roughly 15 stayed remitted and roughly twelve progressed.

The authors obtained around 2 micrograms of genomic DNA from cryopreserved PBMCs for TCR beta libraries. Study outcomes and limitations: Public clonotypes were seen rarely and were contracted or stable on treatment.

Germline assignment: CDR1 KGHSH and CDR2 LQKENI. V dropped 5 bases and J dropped 3; count of bases not matched to a gene: 8. This CDR3 comprises 16 residues. Clones were sequenced by immunoSEQ multiplex PCR, and TCRdb holds only the in-frame ones, with some missing. The sample carries 300,000 to 350,000 clones, around four fifths recorded once. This clone was counted once. The antigen is not known. V and J are TRBV18 and TRBJ2-2; 8 nucleotides agree with TRBD2. This clonotype was obtained from a human donor with chronic lymphocytic leukemia. The sequences come from PBMCs, collected before ibrutinib treatment. The CDR3 here is CASSSEIAGHTGELFF. The CDR3 DNA reads as TGTGCCAGCTCATCGGAGATAGCGGGACACACCGGGGAGCTGTTTTTT. Supplemented by reference TRBV18 and TRBJ2-2, the full variable domain reads NAGVMQNPRHLVRRRGQEARLRCSPMKGHSHVYWYRQLPEEGLKFMVYLQKENIIDESGMPKERFSAEFPKEGPSILRIQQVVRGDSAAYFCASSSEIAGHTGELFFGEGSRLTVL.